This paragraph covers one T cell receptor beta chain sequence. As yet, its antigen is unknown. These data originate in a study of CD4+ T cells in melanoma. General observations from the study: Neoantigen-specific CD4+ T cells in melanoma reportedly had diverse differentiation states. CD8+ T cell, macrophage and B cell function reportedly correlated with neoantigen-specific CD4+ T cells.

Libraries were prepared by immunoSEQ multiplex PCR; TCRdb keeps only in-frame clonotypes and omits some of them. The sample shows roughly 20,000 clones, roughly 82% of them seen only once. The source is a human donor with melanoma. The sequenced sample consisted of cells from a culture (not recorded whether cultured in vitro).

CDR3 loop: CASSPRPNSPLHF. In DNA, the CDR3 is TGTGCCAGCAGTCCCCGGCCGAATTCACCCCTCCACTTT. This chain uses TRBV6-5 with TRBJ1-6; D ambiguous. The germline gives CDR1 MNHEY, CDR2 SVGAGI. V lost 5 bases and J 7 bases, leaving 9 bases between the germline ends. This CDR3 comprises 13 residues.